Sequencing of this T cell receptor (beta chain) was carried out in a study of tumor and adjacent non-tumor tissue in lung cancer. Looking at the study overall: Histology: around twelve adenocarcinoma, a couple of squamous cell carcinoma, 1 small cell lung cancer. The patients, about nine men and 5 women, were about 31 to 76 with stage I to III disease.

The template was RNA from unsorted bulk tissue. The normal lung tissue was taken more than 3 cm from the tumor edge. The library came from three nested PCR rounds adapted from ARM-PCR protocols. TCRdb ran MiXCR on the multiplex PCR reads and lists one entry per CDR3 protein. This table holds tens of thousands of distinct CDR3 sequences, just over 75% found once. V lost 0 bases, J lost 10 bases, and 6 bases stayed unmatched. The CDR3 has 15 residues. Germline values: CDR1 DFQATT, CDR2 SNEGSKA (reference sequence). This clonotype was obtained from a man in his 70s with non-small cell lung cancer. The specimen sequenced was distant non-tumor lung tissue. V gene TRBV20-1 combines with J gene TRBJ2-1, with 13 bases aligning to TRBD2. The DNA of the CDR3 is TGCAGTGCTAGAGATCAAGGACTAGCGGGAGTGGAGCAGTTCTTC. Translated, it gives CSARDQGLAGVEQFF.